These 26 T cell receptor beta chains were sequenced from one sample in a study of response to subunit inactivated influenza vaccine. Each CDR3 protein is one row after TCRdb ran MiXCR on the RT-PCR reads. The data contain 600,000 to 850,000 distinct CDR3 sequences, approximately 15% of them seen just once; the ten biggest clones take up 6.5% to 8%. Sequences were derived from PBMCs from blood, sampled less than 15 days before vaccination. Receptor source: a man in his fifties or sixties who received an inactivated influenza vaccine.

The chain uses TRBV25-1 and TRBJ2-1; tentatively, D is TRBD1 or TRBD2 (6 bases each). Trimming removed 1 base at V and 0 bases at J, with 10 bases between. The CDR3 consists of 16 residues. Germline loops: CDR1 MGHDK, CDR2 SYGVNS. Written as DNA, the CDR3 is TGTGCCAGCAGTGAATTGTGGGGGGCCTCCTACAATGAGCAGTTCTTC. Amino acids: CASSELWGASYNEQFF. The full variable domain, with the rest looked up from reference TRBV25-1 and TRBJ2-1, is EADIYQTPRYLVIGTGKKITLECSQTMGHDKMYWYQQDPGMELHLIHYSYGVNSTEKGDLSSESTVSRIRTEHFPLTLESARPSHTSQYLCASSELWGASYNEQFFGPGTRLTVL.

This clonotype was observed a few times. This chain joins TRBV9 and TRBJ2-3; 14 bases fit TRBD2. V shed 1 base and J 3 bases; nucleotides not matched to a gene: 4. Germline CDR1 SGDLS, CDR2 YYNGEE. The CDR3 consists of 17 residues. For the CDR3, the DNA is TGTGCCAGCAGCGTAAGCGGGACTAGCGGGAGTACAGATACGCAGTATTTT. Protein product: CASSVSGTSGSTDTQYF. Filled out from reference TRBV9 and TRBJ2-3, the complete variable domain reads DSGVTQTPKHLITATGQRVTLRCSPRSGDLSVYWYQQSLDQGLQFLIQYYNGEERAKGNILERFSAQQFPDLHSELNLSSLELGDSALYFCASSVSGTSGSTDTQYFGPGTRLTVL.

This clonotype has only a few counts. CDR3 amino acids: CASRPLRGALDTQYF. The CDR3 nucleotides read TGTGCCAGCAGACCACTCCGGGGGGCCCTGGATACGCAGTATTTT. The V and J genes are TRBV7-2 and TRBJ2-3; possible D gene TRBD2, 7 bases. Trimming stripped 6 bases from V and 6 bases from J, with 19 bases between. There are 15 residues in the CDR3. Germline V gene data show CDR1 as SGHTA and CDR2 as FQGNSA.

The chain joins TRBV12-3 or TRBV12-4 to TRBJ2-1; 9 nucleotides align to TRBD2. The CDR3 consists of 15 residues. V lost 6 bases and J lost 3; bases outside the gene matches: 6. DNA of the CDR3: TGTGCCAGCAGCAGGACTAGCGACAACTACAATGAGCAGTTCTTC. It specifies CASSRTSDNYNEQFF.

The genes are TRBV20-1 and TRBJ2-1; TRBD1 matches 9 bases. The J segment lost 12 bases and the V segment lost 5 bases, leaving 5 bases of the junction unmatched. The CDR3 contains 11 residues. The V gene's germline CDR1 is DFQATT and CDR2 SNEGSKA (reference sequence). The CDR3 here is CSALGGQGQFF. The CDR3 DNA sequence: TGCAGTGCTTTGGGGGGACAGGGGCAGTTCTTC.

CDR3 nucleotides: TGCAGTGCTAGTCAAGACGGGAACACTGAAGCTTTCTTT. The encoded protein is CSASQDGNTEAFF. The chain joins TRBV20-1 to TRBJ1-1, with D uncertain. Between the trimmed V and J ends, which lost 3 bases and 1 base, there was a span of 9 bases. Germline CDR1 and CDR2: DFQATT and SNEGSKA (reference sequence). The CDR3 consists of 13 residues.

Ten or more counts support this clonotype. The J gene is TRBJ2-5, the V gene TRBV24-1; 9 bases are shared with TRBD1. The CDR3 contains 15 residues. Germline V lookup: CDR1 KGHDR, CDR2 SFDVKD. After removal of 2 bases from V and 5 bases from J, the junction contained 5 bases not matched to a gene. As DNA, the CDR3 is TGTGCCACCAGTGATTCCGGAGGGACAGGGGAGACCCAGTACTTC. Translated: CATSDSGGTGETQYF.

Ten or more counts support this clonotype. The chain couples TRBV12-3 or TRBV12-4 to TRBJ2-3, with D possibly being TRBD2 (6 bases). V was pared by 5 bases and J by 3 bases, with 9 bases between. The CDR3 is 13 residues long. The CDR3 nucleotides are TGTGCCAGCAGTGGAGGACTAACAGATACGCAGTATTTT. This encodes CASSGGLTDTQYF.

In this sample, this clonotype turned up many times. The chain has TRBV24-1 and TRBJ1-5; possible D gene TRBD1, 6 bases. The CDR3 has 15 amino acids. Germline loops: CDR1 KGHDR, CDR2 SFDVKD. The V gene lost 7 bases and the J gene lost 3 bases, with 15 bases spanning the gap. As DNA, the CDR3 is TGTGCCACCAGCCGATACGGGGGGCCCAATCAGCCCCAGCATTTT. Translating it yields CATSRYGGPNQPQHF.

The chain joins TRBV30 to TRBJ2-3; 8 nucleotides line up with TRBD1. The CDR3 is 12 amino acids. Looked up from germline, CDR1 is GTSNPN and CDR2 is SVGIG (reference sequence). With V trimmed by 5 bases and J by 6 bases, 4 bases remained unmatched. CDR3 nucleotide sequence: TGTGCCTGGGCCCAGGGGGCCGATACGCAGTATTTT. As protein: CAWAQGADTQYF.

The CDR3 coding sequence is TGTGCCAGCAGCGCAAGTGGGGCCGCATGGAATGAGCAGTTCTTC. The encoded protein is CASSASGAAWNEQFF. V gene TRBV9 combines with J gene TRBJ2-1, with TRBD1 as a possible D gene (5 bases). V was cut by 3 bases and J by 7 bases, with 17 bases left in between. This CDR3 spans 15 amino acids. CDR1 and CDR2 (germline): SGDLS, YYNGEE.

This clonotype turned up a few times. The V call is TRBV5-1, the J call TRBJ1-6, with TRBD1 as a possible D gene (5 bases). The CDR3 is 13 amino acids. Trimming took 3 bases from V and 14 from J, leaving 15 bases between them. The germline CDR1 and CDR2 sequences are SGHRS and YFSETQ. The CDR3 is CASSSSRDGALHF. The CDR3 DNA is TGCGCCAGCAGCTCCTCCAGGGATGGAGCCCTCCACTTT.

This clonotype was observed a handful of times. The rearrangement links TRBV27 to TRBJ1-2, with D possibly matching TRBD1 (6 bases). The CDR3 is 13 amino acids. Trimming shortened V by 6 bases and J by 3 bases, and 11 bases separated the two germline ends. Germline CDR1 reads MNHEY; CDR2 reads SMNVEV (reference sequence). The CDR3 sequence: CASSYRVDYGYTF. In DNA form, the CDR3 reads TGTGCCAGCAGCTACAGGGTTGACTATGGCTACACCTTC.

The chain links TRBV7-6 to TRBJ2-3; TRBD2 is a possible D gene (6 bases). This CDR3 spans 14 amino acids. The germline gives CDR1 SGHVS, CDR2 FNYEAQ. Trimming removed 1 base from V and 5 bases from J, with 10 bases in between. This CDR3 is CASSLVMGGDTQYF. In DNA, the CDR3 is TGTGCCAGCAGCTTAGTGATGGGGGGAGATACGCAGTATTTT.

The V call is TRBV20-1, the J call TRBJ2-3; 7 bases are shared with TRBD2. The CDR3 has 16 amino acids. V gave up 5 bases and J gave up 6 bases; unmatched junction bases: 17. CDR1 is DFQATT and CDR2 is SNEGSKA in the germline V gene (reference sequence). The CDR3 bases are TGCAGTGCTCGATTTAAGCTTGCGGGAGTACGTGATACGCAGTATTTT. This gives the protein CSARFKLAGVRDTQYF.

This clonotype occurred once. V gene TRBV5-8 combines with J gene TRBJ2-6, with D possibly TRBD1 on 6 matching bases. Germline values: CDR1 SGHTS, CDR2 YDEGEE. V was trimmed by 0 bases and J by 0 bases, leaving 7 bases between them. The CDR3 loop spans 16 amino acids. The CDR3 loop reads CASSLEGDSGANVLTF. DNA of the CDR3: TGTGCCAGCAGCTTGGAGGGGGACTCTGGGGCCAACGTCCTGACTTTC. The variable domain in full, with the rest retrieved from reference TRBV5-8 and TRBJ2-6, is EAGVTQSPTHLIKTRGQQATLRCSPISGHTSVYWYQQALGLGLQFLLWYDEGEERNRGNFPPRFSGRQFPNYSSELNVNALELEDSALYLCASSLEGDSGANVLTFGAGSRLTVL.

The J gene is TRBJ2-2, the V gene TRBV6-2 or TRBV6-3; no clear D gene. The CDR3 loop spans 14 amino acids. Germline V gives CDR1 MNHEY, CDR2 SVGEGT. V dropped 4 bases and J dropped 2 bases, with 8 bases sitting between them. The CDR3 DNA sequence: TGTGCCAGCAGTTTTGACACCAACACCGGGGAGCTGTTTTTT. Protein: CASSFDTNTGELFF.

V usage is TRBV6-2 or TRBV6-3 and J usage is TRBJ1-2; D ambiguous. Germline V gene sequence: CDR1 MNHEY, CDR2 SVGEGT. The length of the CDR3 is 13 residues. Trimming took 0 bases from V and 14 from J, leaving 16 bases between them. Written as DNA, the CDR3 is TGTGCCAGCAGTTACTCCGGAGGCATCGGTGGGACCTTC. Its translation: CASSYSGGIGGTF.

This clonotype was observed at least ten times. The chain links TRBV29-1 to TRBJ2-3, with D perhaps matching TRBD2 (5 bases). The germline V gene has CDR1 SQVTM and CDR2 ANQGSEA. The length of the CDR3 is 14 residues. The V gene lost 2 bases and the J gene lost 0 bases, with 9 bases spanning the gap. The CDR3 here is CSVEPGISTDTQYF. The CDR3, as DNA: TGCAGCGTTGAACCGGGGATTAGCACAGATACGCAGTATTTT.

In its sample, this clonotype was seen a few times. This chain uses TRBV7-9 with TRBJ1-5, with D maybe TRBD1 (5 bases). CDR1 is SEHNR and CDR2 is FQNEAQ in the germline V gene (reference sequence). V dropped 5 bases and J dropped 7 bases, with 12 bases sitting between them. The CDR3 consists of 13 residues. CDR3 in amino acids: CASSRTRLQPQHF. The CDR3 nucleotides read TGTGCCAGCAGCCGGACAAGGTTGCAGCCCCAGCATTTT.

V is TRBV20-1 and J is TRBJ2-3, with D maybe TRBD2 (6 bases). The CDR3 extends over 17 amino acids. Germline V lookup: CDR1 DFQATT, CDR2 SNEGSKA (reference sequence). Trimming pared 0 bases from V and 6 bases from J, leaving 22 bases between. The CDR3 DNA sequence: TGCAGTGCTAGAGATCTGGGAACGGGAGATGAATTGGATACGCAGTATTTT. Translating it yields CSARDLGTGDELDTQYF.

The chain carries TRBV9 and TRBJ2-5, with TRBD2 identical over 9 bases. Trimming took 3 bases from V and 5 from J; bases not matched to a gene: 5. Germline CDR1 is SGDLS and CDR2 is YYNGEE. The CDR3 is 14 residues long. The CDR3 spells CASSGSGSAETQYF. In DNA form, the CDR3 reads TGTGCCAGCAGCGGTAGCGGGAGCGCGGAGACCCAGTACTTC.

The chain carries TRBV12-3 or TRBV12-4 and TRBJ2-1; no clear D gene. The V gene lost 6 bases and the J gene lost 5 bases, with 11 bases spanning the gap. The CDR3 is 13 residues long. In DNA form, the CDR3 reads TGTGCCAGCAGCACGTACGGTAACAATGAGCAGTTCTTC. Amino acid sequence: CASSTYGNNEQFF.

This chain connects TRBV5-1 to TRBJ1-2; 9 bases line up with TRBD1. V shed 3 bases and J 7 bases; nucleotides not matched to a gene: 10. Germline lookup yields CDR1 SGHRS and CDR2 YFSETQ. The length of the CDR3 is 15 residues. Here the CDR3 reads CASSSETGGSGGYTF. The CDR3, as DNA: TGCGCCAGCAGCTCCGAAACAGGGGGCAGTGGTGGCTACACCTTC.

The sample holds many counts of this clonotype. The chain links TRBV9 to TRBJ2-2; maybe TRBD2 (6 bases). The V and J ends lost 3 bases and 6 bases respectively, with 15 bases between them. The CDR3 consists of 15 residues. From germline, CDR1 is SGDLS and CDR2 YYNGEE. As DNA, the CDR3 is TGTGCCAGCAGCGCCTTCGGAGGGGCAGCCGGGGAGCTGTTTTTT. This sequence encodes CASSAFGGAAGELFF.

In this sample, this clonotype turned up a few times. The chain combines TRBV7-6 with TRBJ2-7; D uncertain. V gave up 2 bases and J gave up 3 bases, with 8 bases separating them. The CDR3 sequence is 13 residues long. The germline V gene encodes CDR1 SGHVS and CDR2 FNYEAQ. DNA of the CDR3: TGTGCCAGCAGCTTATCCGCCCGCTACGAGCAGTACTTC. Translating it yields CASSLSARYEQYF.